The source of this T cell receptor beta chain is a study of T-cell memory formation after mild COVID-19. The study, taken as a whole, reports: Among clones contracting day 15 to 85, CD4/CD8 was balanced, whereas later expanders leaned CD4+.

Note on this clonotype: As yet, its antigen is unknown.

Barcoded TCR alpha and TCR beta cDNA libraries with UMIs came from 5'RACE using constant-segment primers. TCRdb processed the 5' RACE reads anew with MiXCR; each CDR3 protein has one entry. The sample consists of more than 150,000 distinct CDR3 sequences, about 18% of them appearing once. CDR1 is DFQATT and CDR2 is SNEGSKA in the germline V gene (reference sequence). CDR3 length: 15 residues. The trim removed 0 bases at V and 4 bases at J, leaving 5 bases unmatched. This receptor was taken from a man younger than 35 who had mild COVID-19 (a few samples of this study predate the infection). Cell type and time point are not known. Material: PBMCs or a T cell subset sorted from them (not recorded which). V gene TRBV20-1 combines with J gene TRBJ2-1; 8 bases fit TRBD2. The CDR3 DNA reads TGCAGTGCTAGAGATCCTCGCGGGGGGTACAATGAGCAGTTCTTC. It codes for CSARDPRGGYNEQFF.